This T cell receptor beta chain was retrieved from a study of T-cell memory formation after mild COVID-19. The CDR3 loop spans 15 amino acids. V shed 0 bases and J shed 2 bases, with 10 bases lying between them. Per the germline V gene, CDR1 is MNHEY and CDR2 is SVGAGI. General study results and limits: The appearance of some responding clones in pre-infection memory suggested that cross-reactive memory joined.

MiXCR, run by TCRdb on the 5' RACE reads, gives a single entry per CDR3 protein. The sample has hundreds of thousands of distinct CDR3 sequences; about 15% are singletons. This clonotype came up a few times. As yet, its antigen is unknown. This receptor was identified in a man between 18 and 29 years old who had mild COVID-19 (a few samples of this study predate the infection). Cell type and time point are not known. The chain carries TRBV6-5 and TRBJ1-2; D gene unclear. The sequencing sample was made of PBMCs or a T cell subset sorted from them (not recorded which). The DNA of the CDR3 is TGTGCCAGCAGTTACTCTTTCGGGCAGAACTATGGCTACACCTTC. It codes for CASSYSFGQNYGYTF.